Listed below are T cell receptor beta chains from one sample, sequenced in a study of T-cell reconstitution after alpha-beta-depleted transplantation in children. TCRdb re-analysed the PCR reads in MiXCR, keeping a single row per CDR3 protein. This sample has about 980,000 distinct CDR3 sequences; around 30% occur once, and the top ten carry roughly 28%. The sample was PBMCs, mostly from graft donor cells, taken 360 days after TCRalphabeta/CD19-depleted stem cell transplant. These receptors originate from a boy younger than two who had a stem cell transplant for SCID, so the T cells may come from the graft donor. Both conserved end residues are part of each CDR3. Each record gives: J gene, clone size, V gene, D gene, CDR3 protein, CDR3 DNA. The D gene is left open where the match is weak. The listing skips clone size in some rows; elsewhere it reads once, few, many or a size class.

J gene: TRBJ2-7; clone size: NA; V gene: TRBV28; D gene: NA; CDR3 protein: CASSLRLGGLGWGQYF; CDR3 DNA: TGTGCCAGCAGTTTAAGGTTAGGGGGTCTTGGTTGGGGGCAGTACTTC
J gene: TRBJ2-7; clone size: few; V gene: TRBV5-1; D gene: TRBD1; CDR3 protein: CASSRDSLTLEQYF; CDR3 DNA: TGCGCCAGCAGCCGGGACAGTCTTACATTGGAGCAGTACTTC
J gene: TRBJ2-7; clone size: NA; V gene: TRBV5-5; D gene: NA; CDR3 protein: CASSLILATAYEQYF; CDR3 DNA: TGTGCCAGCAGCTTGATTCTCGCCACGGCCTACGAGCAGTACTTC
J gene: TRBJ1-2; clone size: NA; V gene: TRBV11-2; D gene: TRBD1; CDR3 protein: CASSLYVGTGGRNYGYTF; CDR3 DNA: TGTGCCAGCAGCTTATATGTCGGGACAGGGGGCCGTAACTATGGCTACACCTTC
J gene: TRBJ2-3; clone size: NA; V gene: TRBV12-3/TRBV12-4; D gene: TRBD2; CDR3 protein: CASSLKGSSGAYTDTQYF; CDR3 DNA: TGTGCCAGCAGTTTGAAGGGCTCTAGCGGGGCCTACACAGATACGCAGTATTTT
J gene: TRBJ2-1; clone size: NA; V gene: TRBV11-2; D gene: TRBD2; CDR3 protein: CASSRLAGSNEQFF; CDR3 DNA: TGTGCCAGCAGCCGACTAGCGGGGAGCAATGAGCAGTTCTTC
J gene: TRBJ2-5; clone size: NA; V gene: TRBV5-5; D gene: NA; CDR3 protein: CASRVSGDQETQYF; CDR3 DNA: TGTGCCAGCAGAGTATCAGGGGATCAAGAGACCCAGTACTTC
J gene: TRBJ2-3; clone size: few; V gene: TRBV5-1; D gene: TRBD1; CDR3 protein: CASSLEGAQGDTQYF; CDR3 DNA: TGCGCCAGCAGCCTCGAGGGGGCCCAGGGAGATACGCAGTATTTT
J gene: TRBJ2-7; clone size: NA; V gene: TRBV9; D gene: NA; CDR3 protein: CASSVGGDRLTSYEQYF; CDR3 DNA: TGTGCCAGCAGCGTGGGAGGGGACAGGCTGACCTCCTACGAGCAGTACTTC
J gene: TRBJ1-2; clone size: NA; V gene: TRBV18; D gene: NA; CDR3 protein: CASSPVGQYGYTF; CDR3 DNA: TGTGCCAGCTCACCGGTAGGGCAGTATGGCTACACCTTC
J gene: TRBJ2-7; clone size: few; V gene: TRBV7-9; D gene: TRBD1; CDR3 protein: CASSWGTGREEQYF; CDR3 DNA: TGTGCCAGCAGCTGGGGGACAGGTCGGGAAGAGCAGTACTTC
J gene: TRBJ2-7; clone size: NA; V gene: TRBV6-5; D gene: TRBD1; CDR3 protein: CASSSHGTGVYEQYF; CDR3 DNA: TGTGCCAGCAGTTCCCACGGGACAGGGGTCTACGAGCAGTACTTC
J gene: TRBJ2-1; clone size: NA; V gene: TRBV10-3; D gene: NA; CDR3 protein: CAISEGLVSYNEQFF; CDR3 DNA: TGTGCCATCAGTGAAGGGCTAGTCTCCTACAATGAGCAGTTCTTC
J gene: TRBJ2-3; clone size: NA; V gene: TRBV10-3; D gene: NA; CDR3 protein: CAIGFTDTQYF; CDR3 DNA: TGTGCCATAGGATTCACAGATACGCAGTATTTT
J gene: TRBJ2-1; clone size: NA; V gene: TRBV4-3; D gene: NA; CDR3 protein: CASSQDQKREQFF; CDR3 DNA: TGCGCCAGCAGCCAAGATCAGAAGCGTGAGCAGTTCTTC
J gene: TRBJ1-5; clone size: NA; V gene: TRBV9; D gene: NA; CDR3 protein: CASSRGDNNQPQHF; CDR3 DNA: TGTGCCAGCAGTCGGGGGGATAACAATCAGCCCCAGCATTTT
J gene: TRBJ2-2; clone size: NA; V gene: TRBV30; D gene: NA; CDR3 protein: CAWSLTPGPGELFF; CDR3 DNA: TGTGCCTGGAGCCTCACCCCAGGGCCCGGGGAGCTGTTTTTT
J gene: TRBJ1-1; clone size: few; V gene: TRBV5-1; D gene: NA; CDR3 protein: CASSLVEKMNTEAFF; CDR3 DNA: TGCGCCAGCAGCTTGGTAGAGAAAATGAACACTGAAGCTTTCTTT
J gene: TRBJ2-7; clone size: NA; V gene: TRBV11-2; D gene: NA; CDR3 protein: CASTAVDEQYF; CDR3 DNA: TGTGCCAGCACCGCAGTTGACGAGCAGTACTTC
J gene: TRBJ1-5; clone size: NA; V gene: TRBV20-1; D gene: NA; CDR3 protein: CSAPPGVYSNQPQHF; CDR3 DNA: TGCAGTGCCCCGCCAGGTGTGTATAGCAATCAGCCCCAGCATTTT
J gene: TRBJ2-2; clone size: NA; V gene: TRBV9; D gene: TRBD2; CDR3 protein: CASSERAGGRDTGELFF; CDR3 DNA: TGTGCCAGCAGCGAGAGGGCGGGGGGACGAGACACCGGGGAGCTGTTTTTT
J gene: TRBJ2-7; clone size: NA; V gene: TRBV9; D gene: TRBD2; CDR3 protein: CASSGEGGLAGSYEQYF; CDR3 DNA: TGTGCCAGCAGCGGCGAGGGGGGACTAGCGGGATCATACGAGCAGTACTTC
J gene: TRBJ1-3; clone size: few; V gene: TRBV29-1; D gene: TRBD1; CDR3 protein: CSVVTGGKRNTIYF; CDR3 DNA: TGCAGCGTTGTAACAGGGGGCAAAAGAAACACCATATATTTT
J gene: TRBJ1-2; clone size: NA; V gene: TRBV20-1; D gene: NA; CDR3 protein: CSARQEGAGYTF; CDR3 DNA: TGCAGTGCTAGGCAAGAAGGGGCTGGCTACACCTTC
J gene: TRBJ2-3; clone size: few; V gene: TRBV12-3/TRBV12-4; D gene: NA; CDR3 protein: CASSGYRGRKAVRDTQYF; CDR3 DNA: TGTGCCAGCAGTGGTTACCGGGGCCGAAAAGCAGTCAGAGATACGCAGTATTTT
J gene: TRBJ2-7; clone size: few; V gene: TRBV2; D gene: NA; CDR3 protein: CASRPPGEQYF; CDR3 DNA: TGTGCCAGCAGGCCACCGGGGGAGCAGTACTTC
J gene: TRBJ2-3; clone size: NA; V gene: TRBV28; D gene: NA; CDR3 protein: CASDQRTLLTDTQYF; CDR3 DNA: TGTGCCAGCGATCAAAGGACTCTCCTCACAGATACGCAGTATTTT
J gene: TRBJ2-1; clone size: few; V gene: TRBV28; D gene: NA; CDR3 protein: CASSFGFAAARTPSPIF; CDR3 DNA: TGTGCCAGCAGTTTCGGGTTTGCGGCGGCAAGAACCCCCAGCCCGATTTTC
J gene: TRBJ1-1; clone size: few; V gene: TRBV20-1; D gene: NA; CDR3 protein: CSARGRSDTEAFF; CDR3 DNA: TGCAGTGCTAGAGGACGTTCGGACACTGAAGCTTTCTTT
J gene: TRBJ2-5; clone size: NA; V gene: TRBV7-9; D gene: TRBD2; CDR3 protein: CASKSSFAGGETQYF; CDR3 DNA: TGTGCCAGCAAATCCTCCTTCGCGGGGGGAGAGACCCAGTACTTC
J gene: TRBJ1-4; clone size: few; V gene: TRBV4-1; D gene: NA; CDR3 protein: CASSQGSTLNEKLFF; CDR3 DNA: TGCGCCAGCAGCCAAGGGTCAACCCTTAATGAAAAACTGTTTTTT
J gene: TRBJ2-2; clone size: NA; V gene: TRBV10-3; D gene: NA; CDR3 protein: CAINPKLTGELFF; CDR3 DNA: TGTGCCATCAATCCCAAGCTCACCGGGGAGCTGTTTTTT
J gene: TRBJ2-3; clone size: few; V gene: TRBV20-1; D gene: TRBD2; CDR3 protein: CSARDWAGGPSDTQYF; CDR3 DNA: TGCAGTGCTAGAGATTGGGCGGGGGGGCCCTCAGATACGCAGTATTTT
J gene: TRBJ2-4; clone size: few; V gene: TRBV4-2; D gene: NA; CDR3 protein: CASSQVLQGTKNIQYF; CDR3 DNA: TGTGCCAGCAGCCAAGTGCTACAGGGAACCAAAAACATTCAGTACTTC
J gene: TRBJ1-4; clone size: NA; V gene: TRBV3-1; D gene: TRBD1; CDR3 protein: CASSQVLGQGEEKLFF; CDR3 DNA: TGTGCCAGCAGCCAAGTCCTCGGACAGGGTGAGGAAAAACTGTTTTTT
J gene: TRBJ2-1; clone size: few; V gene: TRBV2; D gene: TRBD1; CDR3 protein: CASSDRGEGWDNEQFF; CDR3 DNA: TGTGCCAGCAGCGACAGGGGTGAAGGCTGGGACAATGAGCAGTTCTTC
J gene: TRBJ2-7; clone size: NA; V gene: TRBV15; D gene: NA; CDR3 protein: CATSYRQVGGEQYF; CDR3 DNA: TGTGCCACCAGCTATCGACAGGTTGGGGGCGAGCAGTACTTC
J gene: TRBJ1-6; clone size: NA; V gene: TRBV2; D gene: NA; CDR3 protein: CASSEGGPRFGPLHF; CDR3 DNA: TGTGCCAGCAGTGAAGGCGGGCCGCGATTTGGCCCCCTCCACTTT
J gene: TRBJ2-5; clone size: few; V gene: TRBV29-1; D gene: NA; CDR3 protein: CSGKKTETQYF; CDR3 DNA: TGCAGCGGAAAAAAGACGGAGACCCAGTACTTC
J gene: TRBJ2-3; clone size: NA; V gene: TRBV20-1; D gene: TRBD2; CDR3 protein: CSARVLAGPSTDTQYF; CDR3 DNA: TGCAGTGCTAGAGTACTAGCGGGGCCTAGCACAGATACGCAGTATTTT
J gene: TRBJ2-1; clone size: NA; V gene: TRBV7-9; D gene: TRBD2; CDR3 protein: CASSSYAGGPYNEQFF; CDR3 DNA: TGTGCCAGCAGCTCATACGCGGGGGGCCCGTACAATGAGCAGTTCTTC
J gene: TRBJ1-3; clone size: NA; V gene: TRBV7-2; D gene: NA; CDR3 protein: CASSFLGSGNTIYF; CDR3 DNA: TGTGCCAGCAGCTTTTTGGGCTCTGGAAACACCATATATTTT
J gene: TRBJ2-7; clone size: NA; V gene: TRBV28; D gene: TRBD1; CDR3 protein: CASSTAGTGSYEQYF; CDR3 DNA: TGTGCCAGCAGTACCGCCGGGACAGGATCCTACGAGCAGTACTTC
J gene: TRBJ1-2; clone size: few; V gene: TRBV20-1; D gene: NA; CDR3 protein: CSASAGSFTTGYTF; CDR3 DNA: TGCAGTGCTAGTGCCGGGTCGTTCACTACCGGCTACACCTTC
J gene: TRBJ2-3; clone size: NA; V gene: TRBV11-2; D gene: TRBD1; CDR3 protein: CASSRRDRREDTQYF; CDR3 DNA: TGTGCCAGCAGCCGACGGGACAGGCGTGAAGATACGCAGTATTTT
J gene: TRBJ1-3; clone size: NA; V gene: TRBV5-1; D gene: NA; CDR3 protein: CASSHGAGNTIYF; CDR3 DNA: TGCGCCAGCAGCCACGGGGCGGGAAACACCATATATTTT
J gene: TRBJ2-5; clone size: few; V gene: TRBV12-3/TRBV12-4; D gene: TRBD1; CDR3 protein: CASSPDRVGEETQYF; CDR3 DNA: TGTGCCAGCAGCCCGGACAGGGTCGGGGAAGAGACCCAGTACTTC
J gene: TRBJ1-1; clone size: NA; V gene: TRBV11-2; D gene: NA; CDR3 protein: CASSLGTETEAFF; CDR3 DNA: TGTGCCAGCAGCCTCGGGACGGAGACTGAAGCTTTCTTT
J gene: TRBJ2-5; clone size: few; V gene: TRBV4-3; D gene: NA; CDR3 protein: CASSQEEEEETQYF; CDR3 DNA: TGCGCCAGCAGCCAAGAGGAGGAGGAAGAGACCCAGTACTTC
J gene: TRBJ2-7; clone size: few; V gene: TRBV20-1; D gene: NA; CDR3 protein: CSAREGPQETPQFYEQYF; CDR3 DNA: TGCAGTGCTAGAGAGGGCCCTCAGGAAACACCCCAATTCTACGAGCAGTACTTC
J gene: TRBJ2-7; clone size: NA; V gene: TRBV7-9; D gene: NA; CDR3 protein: CASSPVGAGEQYF; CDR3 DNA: TGTGCCAGCAGCCCTGTCGGGGCGGGCGAGCAGTACTTC
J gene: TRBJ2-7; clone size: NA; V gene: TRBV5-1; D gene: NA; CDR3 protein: CASSLGNRVYEQYF; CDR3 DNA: TGCGCCAGCAGCTTGGGTAACAGGGTCTACGAGCAGTACTTC
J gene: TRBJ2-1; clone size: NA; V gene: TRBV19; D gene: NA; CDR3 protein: CASSIDWGAYNEQFF; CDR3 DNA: TGTGCCAGTAGTATAGACTGGGGGGCCTACAATGAGCAGTTCTTC
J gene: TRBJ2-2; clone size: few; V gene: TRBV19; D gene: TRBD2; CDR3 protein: CASSDGGYTGELFF; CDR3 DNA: TGTGCCAGTAGTGACGGGGGGTACACCGGGGAGCTGTTTTTT